This T cell receptor beta chain originates from a study of blood T cell repertoires in COVID-19. Profiled with immunoSEQ multiplex PCR; TCRdb holds only in-frame clones, not every one. The sample contains 200,000 to 300,000 clones, roughly 90% of which appear only once. V lost 6 bases to trimming and J lost 5 bases, with 13 bases between them. The length of the CDR3 is 13 residues. This TCR was recovered from a man aged 55 to 69 who had recovered from COVID-19. Sequenced input: peripheral blood. The V and J genes are TRBV12-3 or TRBV12-4 and TRBJ2-5; D is unresolved. In nucleotides, the CDR3 is TGTGCCAGCAGCCGAGACTCGACGGAGACCCAGTACTTC. Translating it yields CASSRDSTETQYF.